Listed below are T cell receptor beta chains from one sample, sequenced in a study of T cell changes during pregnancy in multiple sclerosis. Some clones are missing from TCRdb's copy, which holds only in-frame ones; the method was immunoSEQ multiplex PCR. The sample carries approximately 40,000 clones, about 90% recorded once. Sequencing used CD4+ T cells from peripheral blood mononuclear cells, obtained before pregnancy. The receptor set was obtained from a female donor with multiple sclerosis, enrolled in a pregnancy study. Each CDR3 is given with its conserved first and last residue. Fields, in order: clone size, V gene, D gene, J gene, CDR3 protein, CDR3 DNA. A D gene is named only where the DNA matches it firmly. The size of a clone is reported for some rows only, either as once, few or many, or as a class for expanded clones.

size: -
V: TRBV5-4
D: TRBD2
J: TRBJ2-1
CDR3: CASGLAGGRDNEQFF
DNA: TGTGCCAGCGGACTAGCGGGAGGGAGGGACAATGAGCAGTTCTTC

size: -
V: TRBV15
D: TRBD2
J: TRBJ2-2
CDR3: CATSRDRGAGELFF
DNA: TGTGCCACCAGCAGAGATCGGGGGGCCGGGGAGCTGTTTTTT

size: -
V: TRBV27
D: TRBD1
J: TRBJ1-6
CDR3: CAPGGARNSPLHF
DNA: TGTGCCCCAGGGGGCGCCCGGAATTCACCCCTCCACTTT

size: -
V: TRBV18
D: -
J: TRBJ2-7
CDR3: CASSPGGSYEQYF
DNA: TGTGCCAGCTCACCGGGAGGCTCCTACGAGCAGTACTTC

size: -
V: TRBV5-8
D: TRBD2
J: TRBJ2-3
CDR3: CASSLLQGLATSTDTQYF
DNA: TGTGCCAGCAGCTTGTTGCAGGGACTAGCGACATCCACAGATACGCAGTATTTT

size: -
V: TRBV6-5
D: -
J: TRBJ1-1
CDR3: CASSYSGRSNTEAFF
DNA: TGTGCCAGCAGTTACTCTGGCAGATCGAACACTGAAGCTTTCTTT

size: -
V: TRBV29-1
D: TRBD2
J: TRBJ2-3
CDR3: CSVVLLAGAADTQYF
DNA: TGCAGCGTCGTCCTACTAGCGGGAGCCGCAGATACGCAGTATTTT

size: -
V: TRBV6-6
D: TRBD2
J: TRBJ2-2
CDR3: CAGTSGYTGELFF
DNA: TGTGCCGGGACTAGCGGTTACACCGGGGAGCTGTTTTTT

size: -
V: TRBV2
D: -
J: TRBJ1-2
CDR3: CASSATGQSQNYGYTF
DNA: TGTGCCAGCAGCGCCACAGGACAGAGCCAAAACTATGGCTACACCTTC

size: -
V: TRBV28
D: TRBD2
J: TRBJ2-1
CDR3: CASSLRSGKEYEQFF
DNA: TGTGCCAGCAGTTTGCGTAGCGGGAAGGAGTATGAGCAGTTCTTC

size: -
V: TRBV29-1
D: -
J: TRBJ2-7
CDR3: CSVGGLGLSYEQYF
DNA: TGCAGCGTTGGGGGCTTAGGGCTTTCCTACGAGCAGTACTTC

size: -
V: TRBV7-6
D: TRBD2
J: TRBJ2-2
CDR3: CASSLGPGLAVNTGELFF
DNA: TGTGCCAGCAGCTTAGGGCCGGGACTAGCGGTGAACACCGGGGAGCTGTTTTTT

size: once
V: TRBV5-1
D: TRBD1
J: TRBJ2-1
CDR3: CASSLDTGGAEQFF
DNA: TGCGCCAGCAGCTTGGATACAGGGGGCGCTGAGCAGTTCTTC

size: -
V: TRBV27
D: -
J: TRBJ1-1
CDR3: CASKSSAWGQGQVEAFF
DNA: TGTGCCAGCAAATCGTCGGCCTGGGGGCAGGGGCAGGTTGAAGCTTTCTTT

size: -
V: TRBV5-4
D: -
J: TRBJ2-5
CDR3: CASSWDGTRQETQYF
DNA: TGTGCCAGCAGCTGGGACGGGACTCGACAAGAGACCCAGTACTTC

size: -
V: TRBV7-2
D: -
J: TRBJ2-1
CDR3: CASSPGRGWNEQFF
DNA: TGTGCCAGCAGTCCGGGGCGGGGTTGGAATGAGCAGTTCTTC